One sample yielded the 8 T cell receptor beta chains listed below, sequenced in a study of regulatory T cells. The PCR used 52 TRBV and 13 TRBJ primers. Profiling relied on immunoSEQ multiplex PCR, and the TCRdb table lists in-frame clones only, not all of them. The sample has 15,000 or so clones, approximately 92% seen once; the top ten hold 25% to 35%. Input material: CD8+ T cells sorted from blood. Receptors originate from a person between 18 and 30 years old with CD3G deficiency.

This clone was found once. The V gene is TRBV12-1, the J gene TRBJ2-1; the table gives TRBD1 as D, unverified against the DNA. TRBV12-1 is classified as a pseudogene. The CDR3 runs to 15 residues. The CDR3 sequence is CASSTPGQAFFEQFF. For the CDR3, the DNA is TGTGCCAGCAGCACCCCGGGACAGGCCTTTTTTGAGCAGTTCTTC.

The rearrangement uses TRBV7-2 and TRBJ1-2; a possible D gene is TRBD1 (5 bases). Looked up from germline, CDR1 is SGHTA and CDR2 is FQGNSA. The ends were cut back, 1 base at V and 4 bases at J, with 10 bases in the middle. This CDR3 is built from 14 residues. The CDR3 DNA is TGTGCCAGCAGCTTAGGGGGCCTCATCTATGGCTACACCTTC. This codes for CASSLGGLIYGYTF.

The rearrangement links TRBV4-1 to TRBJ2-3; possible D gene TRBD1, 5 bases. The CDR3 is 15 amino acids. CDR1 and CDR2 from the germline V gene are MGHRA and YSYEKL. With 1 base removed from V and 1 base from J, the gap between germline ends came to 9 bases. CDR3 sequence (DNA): TGCGCCAGCAGCCAAGTGACAGACCGCACAGATACGCAGTATTTT. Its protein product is CASSQVTDRTDTQYF.

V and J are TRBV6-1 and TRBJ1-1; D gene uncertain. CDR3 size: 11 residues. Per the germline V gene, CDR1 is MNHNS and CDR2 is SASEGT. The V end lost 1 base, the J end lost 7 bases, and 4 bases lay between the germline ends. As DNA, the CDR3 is TGTGCCAGCAGTGAAGTGAGTGAAGCTTTCTTT. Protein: CASSEVSEAFF.

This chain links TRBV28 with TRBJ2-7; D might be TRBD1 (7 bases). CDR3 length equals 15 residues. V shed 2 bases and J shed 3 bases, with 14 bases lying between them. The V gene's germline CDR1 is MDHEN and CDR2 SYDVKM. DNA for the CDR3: TGTGCCAGCAGTTTAGGTCAGGGGGGCTACTACGAGCAGTACTTC. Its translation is CASSLGQGGYYEQYF.

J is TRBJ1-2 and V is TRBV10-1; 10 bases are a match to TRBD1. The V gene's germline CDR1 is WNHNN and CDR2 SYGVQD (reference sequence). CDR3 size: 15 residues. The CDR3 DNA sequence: TGCGCGAGCGGGCGACAGGGGGCGAGAAACTATGGCTACACCTTC. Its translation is CASGRQGARNYGYTF.

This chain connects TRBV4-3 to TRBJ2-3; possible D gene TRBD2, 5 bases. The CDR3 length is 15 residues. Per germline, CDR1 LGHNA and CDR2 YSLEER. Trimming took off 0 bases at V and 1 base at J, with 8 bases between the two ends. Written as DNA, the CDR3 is TGCGCCAGCAGCCAAGATACCGGGGGCACAGATACGCAGTATTTT. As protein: CASSQDTGGTDTQYF.

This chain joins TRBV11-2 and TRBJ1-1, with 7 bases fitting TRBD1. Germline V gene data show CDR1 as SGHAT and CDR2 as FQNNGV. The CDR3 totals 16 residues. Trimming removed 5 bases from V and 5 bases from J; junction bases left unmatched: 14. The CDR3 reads CASSLTPPQGLTEAFF. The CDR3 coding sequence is TGTGCCAGCAGCCTCACCCCCCCACAGGGGTTGACTGAAGCTTTCTTT.